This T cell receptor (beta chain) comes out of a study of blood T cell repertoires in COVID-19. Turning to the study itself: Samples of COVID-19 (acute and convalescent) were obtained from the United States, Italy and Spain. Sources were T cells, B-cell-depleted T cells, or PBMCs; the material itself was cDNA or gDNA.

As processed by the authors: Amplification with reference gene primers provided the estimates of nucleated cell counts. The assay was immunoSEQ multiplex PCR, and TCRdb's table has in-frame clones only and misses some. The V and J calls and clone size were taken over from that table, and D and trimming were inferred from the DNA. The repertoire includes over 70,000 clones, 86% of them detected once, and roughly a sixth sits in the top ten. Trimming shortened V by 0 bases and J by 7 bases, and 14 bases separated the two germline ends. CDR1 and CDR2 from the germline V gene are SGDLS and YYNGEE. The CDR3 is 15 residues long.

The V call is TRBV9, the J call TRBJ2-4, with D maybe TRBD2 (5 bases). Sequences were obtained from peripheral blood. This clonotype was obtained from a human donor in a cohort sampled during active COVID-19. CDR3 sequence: CASSVGAIAGNIQYF. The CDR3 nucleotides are TGTGCCAGCAGCGTAGGAGCGATCGCGGGTAACATTCAGTACTTC.